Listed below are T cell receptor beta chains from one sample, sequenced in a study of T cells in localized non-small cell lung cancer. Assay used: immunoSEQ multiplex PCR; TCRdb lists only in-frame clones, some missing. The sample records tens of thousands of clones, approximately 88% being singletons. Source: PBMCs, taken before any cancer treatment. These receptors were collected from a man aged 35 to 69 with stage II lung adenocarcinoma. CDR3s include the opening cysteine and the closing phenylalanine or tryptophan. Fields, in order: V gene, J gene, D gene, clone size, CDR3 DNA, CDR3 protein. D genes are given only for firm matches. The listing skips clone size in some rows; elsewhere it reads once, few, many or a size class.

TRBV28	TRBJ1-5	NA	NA	TGTGCCAGCGCCCCTCGCGCGGGGCATCAGCCCCAGCATTTT	CASAPRAGHQPQHF
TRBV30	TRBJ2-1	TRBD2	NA	TGTGCCTGGAATAGCGGGGCTTACAATGAGCAGTTCTTC	CAWNSGAYNEQFF
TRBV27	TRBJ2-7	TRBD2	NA	TGTGCCAGCAGTTTATCCGAACTAGCGGGTTTGCCCTACGAGCAGTACTTC	CASSLSELAGLPYEQYF
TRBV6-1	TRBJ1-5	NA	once	TGTGCCAGCAGTGAAAACTACAATCAGCCCCAGCATTTT	CASSENYNQPQHF
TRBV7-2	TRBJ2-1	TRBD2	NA	TGTGCCAGCAGCCTAATGGGACTAGCGGGAAGTGAGCAGTTCTTC	CASSLMGLAGSEQFF
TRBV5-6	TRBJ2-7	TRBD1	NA	TGTGCCAGCACCCCCTCTTTACAGGGGAACTACGAGCAGTACTTC	CASTPSLQGNYEQYF
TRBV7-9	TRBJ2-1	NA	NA	TGTGCCAGCAGCTTAAGGGAGCAGTTCTTC	CASSLREQFF
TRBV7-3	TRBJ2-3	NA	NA	TGTGCCAGCAGCTTAGGGGACGGGCGCACAGATACGCAGTATTTT	CASSLGDGRTDTQYF
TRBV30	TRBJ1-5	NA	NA	TGTGCCTGGAGTGGGTTGGTACAGCCCCAGCATTTT	CAWSGLVQPQHF
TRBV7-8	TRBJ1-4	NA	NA	TGTGCCAGCAGCCCGATGGGGGGGTTTAATGAAAAACTGTTTTTT	CASSPMGGFNEKLFF
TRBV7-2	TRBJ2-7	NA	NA	TGTGCCAGCAGCCCTTTTGGAGGCGAGCAGTACTTC	CASSPFGGEQYF
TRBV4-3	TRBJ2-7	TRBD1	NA	TGCGCCAGCAGCCAAGAAGCCTTTGAGGGACAGGGCCTCGACGAGCAGTACTTC	CASSQEAFEGQGLDEQYF
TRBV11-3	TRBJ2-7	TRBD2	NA	TGTGCCAGCAGCTTACTAGCGGGAGTTTACGAGCAGTACTTC	CASSLLAGVYEQYF
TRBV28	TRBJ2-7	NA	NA	TGTGCCAGCAGCCGCGGTGGGCCTTCCTACGAGCAGTACTTC	CASSRGGPSYEQYF
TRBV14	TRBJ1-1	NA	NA	TGTGCCAGCAGCCAAGGTAGGGGGACTGAAGCTTTCTTT	CASSQGRGTEAFF